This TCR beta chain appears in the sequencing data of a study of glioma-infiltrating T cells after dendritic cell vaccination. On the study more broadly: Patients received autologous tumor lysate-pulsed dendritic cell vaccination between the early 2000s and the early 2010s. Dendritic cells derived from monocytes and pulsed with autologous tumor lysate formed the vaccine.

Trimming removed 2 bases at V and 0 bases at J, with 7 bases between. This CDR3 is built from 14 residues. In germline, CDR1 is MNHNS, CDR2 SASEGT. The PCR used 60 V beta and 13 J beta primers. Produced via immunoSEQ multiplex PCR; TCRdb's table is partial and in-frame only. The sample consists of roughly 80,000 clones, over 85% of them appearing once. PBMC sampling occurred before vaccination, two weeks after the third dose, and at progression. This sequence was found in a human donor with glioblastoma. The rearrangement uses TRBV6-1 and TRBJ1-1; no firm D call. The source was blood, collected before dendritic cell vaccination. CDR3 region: CASSEITLNTEAFF. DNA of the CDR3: TGTGCCAGCAGTGAAATAACTCTGAACACTGAAGCTTTCTTT.